Following are 7 T cell receptor beta chains from one sample sequenced in a study of blood T cells in healthy people across ages. A second about 7 to 12 cycle PCR used barcoded and J-beta primers. TCRdb used MiXCR to reprocess the 5' RACE reads, holding one entry per CDR3 protein. The sample lists some 710,000 distinct CDR3 sequences; about 42% were seen once. Material for sequencing was blood. The receptors originated from an older man in good health.

With regard to this clonotype: One end of the junction fails to match germline, which may point to a read error. The chain links TRBV12-3 or TRBV12-4 to TRBJ2-7; perhaps TRBD2 as D (6 bases). CDR3 size: 14 residues. CDR3: CASSLSGKIYEQYF. DNA for the CDR3: TGCGCCAGCTCCCTTAGCGGCAAGATCTACGAGCAGTACTTC.

This clonotype appeared a few times. The V and J genes are TRBV5-1 and TRBJ2-7, with 7 bases identical to TRBD1. Germline V CDR1 and CDR2: SGHRS, YFSETQ. V was clipped by 4 bases and J by 2 bases; unmatched bases: 6. This CDR3 is built from 14 residues. The chain's CDR3 is CASSPTGTAYEQYF. CDR3 DNA sequence: TGCGCCAGCAGCCCAACCGGGACAGCCTACGAGCAGTACTTC.

This clonotype was picked up a small number of times. V is TRBV24-1 and J is TRBJ2-1, with 8 nucleotides matching TRBD2. The CDR3 has 18 residues. V was clipped by 6 bases and J by 2 bases; unmatched bases: 14. In germline, CDR1 is KGHDR, CDR2 SFDVKD. CDR3 in amino acids: CATSIGRSISGTYNEQFF. As DNA, the CDR3 is TGTGCCACCAGTATTGGACGCTCGATTAGCGGGACCTACAATGAGCAGTTCTTC.

The CDR3 coding sequence is TGTGCCAGCAGCCCCAGTGGTACGCAGTATTTT. This gives the protein CASSPSGTQYF. The J gene is TRBJ2-3, the V gene TRBV7-2; D gene uncertain. Trimming left V 5 bases short and J 8 bases short, with 8 bases between. The CDR3 covers 11 residues. CDR1 and CDR2 (germline): SGHTA, FQGNSA.

The J gene is TRBJ2-7, the V gene TRBV29-1; no definite D call. The CDR3 has 13 residues. V was pared by 3 bases and J by 5 bases, with 14 bases between. In germline, CDR1 is SQVTM, CDR2 ANQGSEA. Written as DNA, the CDR3 is TGCAGCGTTGATGATGGGCGCATCCACGAGCAGTACTTC. It codes for CSVDDGRIHEQYF.

This chain uses TRBV9 with TRBJ2-1; D could derive from TRBD1 or TRBD2 (5 bases each). The length of the CDR3 is 13 residues. Trimming shortened V by 5 bases and J by 6 bases, and 12 bases separated the two germline ends. Germline assignment: CDR1 SGDLS and CDR2 YYNGEE. CDR3 residues: CASSTGATNEQFF. The CDR3 DNA reads TGTGCCAGCAGTACCGGGGCGACCAATGAGCAGTTCTTC.

The chain combines TRBV10-3 with TRBJ1-2; 8 bases align to TRBD1. CDR1 is ENHRY and CDR2 is SYGVKD in the germline V gene. The CDR3 length is 14 residues. Trimming cost V 10 bases and J 5 bases; bases outside gene matches: 12. The CDR3, as DNA: TGTGCCACCGGATCGGGACAGGACCCTTATGGCTACACCTTC. Translated, it gives CATGSGQDPYGYTF.